This TCR beta chain was captured in a study of T cells in Graves' hyperthyroidism and ophthalmopathy (dated by TCRdb to about 2019). About the study as a whole: Peripheral blood was collected at initial diagnosis, before any treatment. Whether ophthalmopathy could be predicted prospectively was tested in an independent validation cohort made up of approximately 19 hyperthyroidism patients plus 17 patients who later progressed to ophthalmopathy. According to the paper, TCR Vbeta CDR3 sequencing was carried out on around 140 peripheral blood samples, which came from under 50 ophthalmopathy, roughly 75 hyperthyroidism and some 17 progressor patients. The study also compared thyroid tissue and blood T-cell repertoires from about 6 Graves' hyperthyroidism patients. Following sampling, methimazole starting at 30 mg daily was given to hyperthyroidism patients, and high-dose intravenous methylprednisolone was given to ophthalmopathy patients. The roughly 94 discovery patients were randomly split 7:3 into training and test sets. TCR V-J signatures able to tell the groups apart were searched for in a discovery cohort of some 100 patients, of whom approximately 40 had Graves' ophthalmopathy and around 57 had stable Graves' hyperthyroidism.

This clonotype was detected ten times or more. Its recognized antigen is unknown. Base qualities are missing; no much larger clone stands one base away. Including the terminal cysteine and phenylalanine, the CDR3 comprises 12 residues. The entry retains the CDR3 DNA only, 36 bases that are in frame from base 1. V lost 4 bases and J lost 8 bases; the stretch between them is 9 bases long. CDR1 and CDR2 (MNHNS, SASEGT) derive from the germline V gene. Amplification of TCR beta CDR3 regions was carried out from RNA transcripts. For the first round of RT-PCR on the TCR CDR3, the HTBI primer set was used together with the Qiagen OneStep RT-PCR kit. Libraries were constructed in a second round of multiplex PCR, after which size selection and purification were performed. Sequencing of the libraries was done on an Illumina HiSeq2000 using paired-end 100 bp reads. As for how the authors treated the data: Raw data were processed with SOAPnuke, discarding reads with adapters, uncalled bases, mean Phred below 15, or no exact constant-primer or identifier match. COPE v1.2.5 was used to merge the high-quality paired reads, and each unique nucleotide sequence was defined as a clonotype. Clonotypes were aligned to IMGT TRBV, TRBD and TRBJ reference segments using MiTCR v1.1. The analysis included only V-J combinations with a frequency above 0.0001, which together covered approximately 99% of the repertoires. The TCS score was defined as the ratio of F50 (clonal expansion) to E x V (chaos), calculated using BLOSUM62-based TCRdist between CDR3 peptides within each V-J. Welch's t-statistics and random forest reduced around 510 V-J features to about 13, which were used in a naive Bayes classifier (R e1071). TCRdb reprocessed the public reads (quality trimming at Q25 with fastp, clone calling with MiXCR) and kept in-frame beta chains. Every entry covers one CDR3 protein and lists the most common genes and DNA from its rows. None of the V and J calls come from the authors' own analysis; TCRdb made them. A total of over 350,000 distinct CDR3 sequences appear in this sample, about 14% of them only once. The top ten constitute around 28% of the sample.

What the study reported, not specific to this receptor: During validation, the model predicted progression to ophthalmopathy a median of approximately 6 months ahead of onset, with roughly 65% sensitivity and 72% to 85% specificity. Most expanded thyroid clonotypes (frequency above 0.001) were also found in blood, which suggests that blood repertoires may mirror thyroid immune responses. A model built on a 13 V-J signature distinguished ophthalmopathy from stable hyperthyroidism, reaching around 88% sensitivity and approximately 81% specificity in cross-validation and 80%/75% in testing. Sample size was not statistically predetermined, and investigators were not blinded to group allocation.

Moderately to severely active disease, a Clinical Activity Score of at least 3, a NOSPECS grade of at least 4, and a duration under 3 months were present in ophthalmopathy patients. Any patient with an uncontrolled infection, another autoimmune disease, pregnancy or lactation was excluded. Diagnoses relied on clinical symptoms, serum thyroxine and TRAb, thyroid ultrasound and orbital computed tomography. PBMCs were isolated from 10 ml of fresh peripheral blood by Ficoll-Paque density gradient centrifugation. Total RNA was extracted using Trizol reagent, and RNA quality was assessed on an Agilent 2100 Bioanalyzer.

The receptor comes from a middle-aged man with Graves' ophthalmopathy. Recombination linked TRBV6-1 to TRBJ2-1, with TRBD2 tentatively as D gene (7 bases match). The sequenced sample was blood. The sequenced DNA: TGTGCCAGCAGTGCGGGGGGCGATGAGCAGTTCTTC. This sequence encodes CASSAGGDEQFF.